This TCR beta chain was recovered during a study of T cell changes during pregnancy in multiple sclerosis. Trimming pared 3 bases from V and 5 bases from J, leaving 17 bases between. The CDR3 totals 16 residues. Germline V gene data show CDR1 as MNHNS and CDR2 as SASEGT. Clones were read by immunoSEQ multiplex PCR, and TCRdb kept only the in-frame ones, dropping some. The sample lists tens of thousands of clones; just over 90% were seen once. Material: peripheral blood, obtained in the second trimester of pregnancy. The clonotype comes from a female donor with multiple sclerosis, enrolled in a pregnancy study. The chain recombines TRBV6-1 with TRBJ1-5; D not certain. The CDR3 DNA reads TGTGCCAGCAGTGATCCCTTAGACGGGGATTATCAGCCCCAGCATTTT. Translation: CASSDPLDGDYQPQHF.